This T cell receptor (beta chain) was profiled in a study of T cells in Graves' hyperthyroidism and ophthalmopathy. Whole-study findings and limits: Peripheral blood also featured most of the thyroid clonotypes expanded above 0.001. Stable hyperthyroidism was told apart from ophthalmopathy by a model built on 13 V-J features.

RNA transcripts yielded amplified TCR beta CDR3 regions. TCR CDR3 regions were first amplified by RT-PCR with HTBI primers. MiXCR was run by TCRdb on the multiplex PCR reads, yielding one entry per CDR3 protein. The sample has some 690,000 distinct CDR3 sequences, roughly 17% seen once; the top ten hold 15% to 18%. A note on this clonotype: Its antigen is undetermined.

After removal of 6 bases from V and 2 bases from J, the junction contained 18 bases not matched to a gene. This CDR3 region has 20 residues. Germline CDR1 SGHTA, CDR2 FQGTGA. Fresh peripheral blood, around 9.3 ml of it, supplied the PBMCs. This TCR derives from a middle-aged man with Graves' hyperthyroidism. The sequenced material came from blood. The rearrangement links TRBV7-3 to TRBJ2-2; TRBD2 matches 10 bases. CDR3 residues: CASRTWPSGRGGDNTGELFF. DNA of the CDR3: TGTGCCAGCAGAACATGGCCTAGCGGGAGAGGAGGTGACAACACCGGGGAGCTGTTTTTT.